The 13 T cell receptor beta chains below were found in one sample sequenced in a study of blood T cell repertoires in COVID-19 (dated by TCRdb to 2018 to 2021). Library prep was done by the immunoSEQ multiplex PCR assay. In TCRdb, the immuneACCESS table is reduced to in-frame sequences with V and J assigned. These tables do not hold every clone; where another copy was compared, an unresolved V gene accounts for under half, and the others remain unexplained. Recorded for this sample are about 180,000 clones; approximately 85% of them occurred a single time. The biggest ten clones account for roughly 9.7% of the sample. Sequencing was done on a sample of peripheral blood. These receptors were collected from a human donor with active or convalescent COVID-19. The donor label of this sample is uncertain.

This clone was seen once. The chain joins TRBV24-1 to TRBJ2-7, with 8 nucleotides matching TRBD1. This CDR3 is 15 amino acids long. Germline CDR1 KGHDR, CDR2 SFDVKD. Trimming cost V 3 bases and J 6 bases; bases outside gene matches: 9. The CDR3 nucleotides read TGTGCCACCAGTGATCCTGGACAGGGATCGTTCGAGCAGTACTTC. This codes for CATSDPGQGSFEQYF.

The chain uses TRBV2 and TRBJ1-4; TRBD1 aligns across 8 bases. This CDR3 comprises 15 residues. J was trimmed by 3 bases and V by 4 bases; bases with no gene match: 4. The germline V gene has CDR1 SNHLY and CDR2 FYNNEI. CDR3 nucleotide sequence: TGTGCCAGCAGTGGACAGGGGCGGTCTAATGAAAAACTGTTTTTT. Its translation: CASSGQGRSNEKLFF.

The genes are TRBV2 and TRBJ1-3, with a tentative D call TRBD1 (5 bases). CDR1 SNHLY and CDR2 FYNNEI come from the germline V gene. The CDR3 is 15 residues long. The V end lost 5 bases, the J end lost 2 bases, and 13 bases lay between the germline ends. In DNA form, the CDR3 reads TGTGCCAGCAGTTGGGTATCAGGGACTGGAAACACCATATATTTT. The encoded protein is CASSWVSGTGNTIYF.

The rearrangement joins TRBV5-1 to TRBJ2-3; 10 bases line up with TRBD2. CDR3 length: 16 amino acids. CDR1 SGHRS and CDR2 YFSETQ come from the germline V gene. After removal of 5 bases from V and 0 bases from J, the junction contained 6 bases not matched to a gene. Here the CDR3 DNA reads TGCGCCAGCAGTTACGGACTAGCGGCTAGCACAGATACGCAGTATTTT. Its translation: CASSYGLAASTDTQYF.

This clone was counted between two and nine times. The chain employs TRBV20-1 and TRBJ2-1, with 8 bases identical to TRBD2. The CDR3 is made up of 11 amino acids. Germline V gene data show CDR1 as DFQATT and CDR2 as SNEGSKA (reference sequence). CDR3 DNA: TGCAGCAGACTAGCGTACAATGAGCAGTTCTTC. It yields the protein CSRLAYNEQFF.

Here the CDR3 DNA reads TGCGCCAGCAGTGAAGGCGGGAGGGCCGGAGATACGCAGTATTTT. This sequence encodes CASSEGGRAGDTQYF. The J gene is TRBJ2-3, the V gene TRBV10-1; 9 nucleotides line up with TRBD2. In germline, CDR1 is WNHNN, CDR2 SYGVQD (reference sequence). The CDR3 runs to 15 residues. Unmatched junction bases numbered 6, after V lost 3 bases and J lost 5 bases.

This chain uses TRBV5-6 with TRBJ1-2; 10 nucleotides align to TRBD1. Germline V gives CDR1 SGHDT, CDR2 YYEEEE. V shed 5 bases and J 8 bases; nucleotides not matched to a gene: 12. This CDR3 spans 15 amino acids. The CDR3 reads CASSPINRDRGGYTF. Here the CDR3 DNA reads TGTGCCAGCAGTCCCATCAACCGGGACAGGGGCGGCTACACCTTC.

This chain uses TRBV27 with TRBJ2-5; 9 positions match TRBD1. Trimming took 7 bases from V and 3 from J; bases not matched to a gene: 12. This CDR3 is 16 amino acids long. CDR1 and CDR2 from the germline V gene are MNHEY and SMNVEV (reference sequence). As DNA, the CDR3 is TGTGCCAGCACCCCTGACAGGGGGGGTGAAAAAGAGACCCAGTACTTC. Its translation: CASTPDRGGEKETQYF.

The chain links TRBV4-2 to TRBJ2-3; D is perhaps TRBD2 (5 bases). With 2 bases removed from V and 0 bases from J, the gap between germline ends came to 6 bases. From germline, CDR1 is LGHNA and CDR2 YNFKEQ. The CDR3 has 14 residues. The CDR3 spells CASSQSGSTDTQYF. The CDR3 DNA reads as TGTGCCAGCAGCCAATCGGGGAGCACAGATACGCAGTATTTT.

V is TRBV10-3 and J is TRBJ2-7; maybe TRBD1 (6 bases). V was shortened by 4 bases and J by 2 bases, with 12 bases between the two germline ends. CDR3 length: 14 residues. Germline V lookup: CDR1 ENHRY, CDR2 SYGVKD. CDR3 sequence reads: CAISGEGQTYEQYF. CDR3 sequence (DNA): TGTGCCATCAGTGGGGAAGGACAGACCTACGAGCAGTACTTC.

The V and J genes are TRBV5-6 and TRBJ2-7, with D unresolved. V was pared by 2 bases and J by 6 bases, with 6 bases between. The CDR3 has 11 residues. Germline V lookup: CDR1 SGHDT, CDR2 YYEEEE. The CDR3, as DNA: TGTGCCAGCAGCTTCCTTATCGAGCAGTACTTC. Residues: CASSFLIEQYF.

This sequence joins TRBV28 and TRBJ2-7; no firm D call. The CDR3 covers 13 residues. CDR1 and CDR2 from the germline V gene are MDHEN and SYDVKM. V was trimmed by 7 bases and J by 0 bases, leaving 10 bases between them. The CDR3 DNA reads TGTGCCAGCAACCTACAGAGCTCCTACGAGCAGTACTTC. This sequence encodes CASNLQSSYEQYF.

This clone was counted only a few times. The chain links TRBV19 to TRBJ1-5; TRBD1 agrees at 7 bases. Per the germline V gene, CDR1 is LNHDA and CDR2 is SQIVND (reference sequence). V lost 3 bases to trimming and J lost 6 bases; unmatched junction nucleotides: 5. The CDR3 has 14 residues. The CDR3: CASSIREGAQPQHF. CDR3 nucleotide sequence: TGTGCCAGTAGTATTCGGGAGGGGGCTCAGCCCCAGCATTTT.